The rows below give T cell receptor beta chains drawn from one sample of a study of breast tumors, draining lymph nodes, adjacent tissues. A single record per CDR3 protein comes from TCRdb applying MiXCR to the multiplex PCR reads. The table shows approximately 180,000 distinct CDR3 sequences, with 30% to 40% occurring only once. The specimen was axillary lymph node tissue. The receptor source for this set is a female donor with breast cancer. Some clones in this sample may be carry-over from other donors' samples. CDR3s include the opening cysteine and the closing phenylalanine or tryptophan. Fields, in order: D gene, clone size, V gene, J gene, CDR3 DNA, CDR3 protein. The D gene is left open where the match is weak. For some rows the clone size is stated as once, few or many, or as a class when expanded; others skip it.

D: .; size: .; V: TRBV20-1; J: TRBJ2-2; DNA: .; CDR3: CSARDLKVEAHEQYFGELFF
D: .; size: many; V: TRBV12-3/TRBV12-4; J: TRBJ2-5; DNA: TGTGCCAGCAGTTTATTCTTCCGGGGCGGGCGGGGAGAGACCCAGTACTTC; CDR3: CASSLFFRGGRGETQYF
D: .; size: many; V: TRBV7-2; J: TRBJ1-2; DNA: TGTGCCAGCAGCTTAGCACGTCTAAACTATGGCTACACCTTC; CDR3: CASSLARLNYGYTF
D: .; size: many; V: TRBV9; J: TRBJ1-4; DNA: TGTGCCAGCAGCCCCCAGGGCTCTAATGAAAAACTGTTTTTT; CDR3: CASSPQGSNEKLFF
D: .; size: .; V: TRBV20-1; J: TRBJ2-1; DNA: TGCAGTGCTAGGGGGGGCTGGACGCAGAGCTCCTACAATGAGCAGTTCTTC; CDR3: CSARGGWTQSSYNEQFF
D: TRBD2; size: once; V: TRBV7-2; J: TRBJ2-7; DNA: TGTGCCAGCAGCTACAGTAGCGGGGAGCCCTACGAGCAGTACTTC; CDR3: CASSYSSGEPYEQYF
D: TRBD1; size: .; V: TRBV12-3/TRBV12-4; J: TRBJ1-6; DNA: TGTGCTTCTGACAGGGGGCCACGTAATTCACCCCTCCACTTT; CDR3: CASDRGPRNSPLHF
D: .; size: many; V: TRBV2; J: TRBJ2-2; DNA: TGTGCCAGCAGTGATAGGGGGGTCGGGGAGCTGTTTTTT; CDR3: CASSDRGVGELFF
D: TRBD2; size: many; V: TRBV6-1; J: TRBJ2-7; DNA: TGTGCCAGCAGTCAGAGACTAGCGGGAGGGACCGCCTACGAGCAGTACTTC; CDR3: CASSQRLAGGTAYEQYF
D: .; size: many; V: TRBV25-1; J: TRBJ1-4; DNA: TGTGCCAGCAGGGCAGGGGTTGAAAAACTGTTTTTT; CDR3: CASRAGVEKLFF
D: TRBD1; size: many; V: TRBV5-1; J: TRBJ2-3; DNA: TGCGCCAGCAGCTCCGGGACAGGGGTTCCGGATACGCAGTATTTT; CDR3: CASSSGTGVPDTQYF
D: TRBD1; size: .; V: TRBV2; J: TRBJ1-1; DNA: TGTGCCAGCAGCGAAACAGGGGCCAGGGGGATTTTCTTT; CDR3: CASSETGARGIFF
D: TRBD1; size: many; V: TRBV5-1; J: TRBJ1-5; DNA: TGCGCCAGCAGCCCAGGGGAGGGGGCCCATCAGCCCCAGCATTTT; CDR3: CASSPGEGAHQPQHF
D: .; size: many; V: TRBV6-1; J: TRBJ1-2; DNA: TGTGCCAGCAGTGAAAGGGGAAGGGAGGGGCCACGCGGCTACACCTTC; CDR3: CASSERGREGPRGYTF
D: .; size: once; V: TRBV11-3; J: TRBJ1-1; DNA: TGTGCCAGCAGCTCAGGACAGATAAGAAACACTGAAGCTTTCTTT; CDR3: CASSSGQIRNTEAFF
D: TRBD2; size: once; V: TRBV7-9; J: TRBJ2-5; DNA: TGTGCCAGCAGCCCGCCCGGGACTAGCGGGCAAGAGACCCAGTACTTC; CDR3: CASSPPGTSGQETQYF
D: TRBD1; size: many; V: TRBV18; J: TRBJ2-5; DNA: TGTGCGAGCTGGGCGGACAGGGGAAGGGAGACCCAGTACTTC; CDR3: CASWADRGRETQYF
D: .; size: many; V: TRBV5-8; J: TRBJ2-5; DNA: TGTGCCAGCAGCTTGGCGCGGGGCCAGGAGACCCAGTACTTC; CDR3: CASSLARGQETQYF
D: .; size: many; V: TRBV10-3; J: TRBJ2-7; DNA: TGTGCCATCAGTGTTGAACAGGAGATTCCCTACGAGCAGTACTTC; CDR3: CAISVEQEIPYEQYF
D: .; size: .; V: TRBV27; J: TRBJ2-7; DNA: TGTGCCAGCAGTTTATATCGGGATTCCTACGAGCAGTACTTC; CDR3: CASSLYRDSYEQYF
D: .; size: .; V: TRBV14; J: TRBJ1-6; DNA: TGTGCCAGCAGCCGAAACAGGAGGCGAGCGGCTCAAAATTCACCCCTCCACTTT; CDR3: CASSRNRRRAAQNSPLHF
D: .; size: many; V: TRBV7-2; J: TRBJ2-7; DNA: TGTGCCAGCAGCTCTGCTGTTGTTGGGACAAAAAGGTACGAGCAGTACTTC; CDR3: CASSSAVVGTKRYEQYF
D: TRBD1; size: many; V: TRBV5-1; J: TRBJ1-4; DNA: TGCGCCAGCAGCTCTTCGACAGGGGCAACTAATGAAAAACTGTTTTTT; CDR3: CASSSSTGATNEKLFF
D: TRBD2; size: .; V: TRBV2; J: TRBJ2-5; DNA: TGTGCCAGCAGTGAAATTAGCGGGGGTGAGACCCAGTACTTC; CDR3: CASSEISGGETQYF
D: TRBD2; size: many; V: TRBV29-1; J: TRBJ2-2; DNA: TGCAGCGTAGGGAGGGACTACAACACCGGGGAGCTGTTTTTT; CDR3: CSVGRDYNTGELFF
D: .; size: many; V: TRBV5-6; J: TRBJ1-2; DNA: TGTGCCAGCAGACGGGGCGGGTCTCATGGCTACACCTTC; CDR3: CASRRGGSHGYTF
D: .; size: .; V: TRBV20-1; J: TRBJ1-5; DNA: TGCAGTGCTGAGGCCGCAGGGAACGAGCATTTT; CDR3: CSAEAAGNEHF
D: TRBD1; size: many; V: TRBV20-1; J: TRBJ2-7; DNA: TGCAGTGCTAGATACCGGGACAGGGATTACGAGCAGTACTTC; CDR3: CSARYRDRDYEQYF
D: .; size: .; V: TRBV27; J: TRBJ2-2; DNA: TGTGCCAGCAGTTTAGGCGGAGCGAACACCGGGGAGCTGTTTTTT; CDR3: CASSLGGANTGELFF
D: TRBD2; size: many; V: TRBV20-1; J: TRBJ2-1; DNA: TGCAGTGCTAGAGATCTCCCTAGCGGGGGGGAGGACGATGAGCAGTTCTTC; CDR3: CSARDLPSGGEDDEQFF
D: .; size: .; V: TRBV5-1; J: TRBJ2-7; DNA: TGCGCCAGCAGCTATATTGGAGGTGAATACGAGCAGTACTTC; CDR3: CASSYIGGEYEQYF
D: .; size: once; V: TRBV28; J: TRBJ1-6; DNA: TGTGCCAGCAGTTTATTCAATTCACCCCTCCACTTT; CDR3: CASSLFNSPLHF
D: .; size: .; V: TRBV6-5; J: TRBJ1-1; DNA: TGTGCCAGCCTGCTACTTCACTCGAACACTGAAGCTTTCTTT; CDR3: CASLLLHSNTEAFF
D: TRBD1; size: .; V: TRBV25-1; J: TRBJ2-1; DNA: TGTGCCAGCAGTGCGGACAGGAATACCTACAATGAGCAGTTCTTC; CDR3: CASSADRNTYNEQFF
D: .; size: .; V: TRBV24-1; J: TRBJ2-5; DNA: TGTGCCACCAGTGATTTGAGGGGATTCCAAGAGACCCAGTACTTC; CDR3: CATSDLRGFQETQYF
D: .; size: .; V: TRBV2; J: TRBJ1-3; DNA: TGTGTCAGCAGTGAAGCAGGGGCTGGAAACACCATATATTTT; CDR3: CVSSEAGAGNTIYF
D: .; size: many; V: TRBV14; J: TRBJ2-5; DNA: TGTGCCAGCAGCCAACCCGGGGCGGGAAAGACCCAGTACTTC; CDR3: CASSQPGAGKTQYF
D: TRBD2; size: .; V: TRBV20-1; J: TRBJ2-1; DNA: TGCAGTGCTCATGGACTAGCGGGGTTCACTGAGCAGTTCTTC; CDR3: CSAHGLAGFTEQFF
D: TRBD1; size: .; V: TRBV2; J: TRBJ1-6; DNA: TGTGCCGGCAGTGTAAGGGACAGAGGGTCACCCCCCCATTTT; CDR3: CAGSVRDRGSPPHF
D: .; size: .; V: TRBV20-1; J: TRBJ2-6; DNA: TGCAGTGCTAGAGATGGGGCCAACGTCCTGACTTTC; CDR3: CSARDGANVLTF
D: TRBD2; size: many; V: TRBV9; J: TRBJ2-3; DNA: TGTGCCAGCAGCGGTGGGACTAGCGGTTTAACAGATACGCAGTATTTT; CDR3: CASSGGTSGLTDTQYF
D: .; size: many; V: TRBV28; J: TRBJ1-2; DNA: TGTGCCAGCAGTTTATATCTTGGAGGGGATGGCTACACCTTC; CDR3: CASSLYLGGDGYTF
D: TRBD1; size: few; V: TRBV5-4; J: TRBJ1-1; DNA: TGTGCCAGCAGGTTGACAGGGGGTGGCACTGAAGCTTTCTTT; CDR3: CASRLTGGGTEAFF